This TCR beta chain was retrieved from a study of CD8 T cells in Susac syndrome. The sequenced target, TCR beta, came from blood CD8+ and CD4+ T cells. TEMRA cells were FACS-enriched, with CD8+ and CD4+ T cells isolated negatively. In germline, CDR1 is SGHDT, CDR2 YYEEEE. The length of the CDR3 is 17 residues. The V end lost 4 bases, the J end lost 2 bases, and 20 bases lay between the germline ends. Findings of the study overall: The study recognized that the number of individuals in its TCR sequencing and HLA analysis was relatively small.

The authors reverse transcribed roughly 0.5 to 1 ug RNA with random hexamers. TCR beta CDR3 was amplified by immunoSEQ multiplex PCR. This amplification extended across 54 Vbeta and 13 Jbeta segments. TCRdb called the immunoSEQ multiplex PCR reads again in MiXCR, with one record for every CDR3 protein. The data contain about 430,000 distinct CDR3 sequences, about 85% of them singletons. About this clonotype itself: Its antigen is still unknown.

The chain carries TRBV5-6 and TRBJ2-3; possible D gene TRBD2, 5 bases. The origin of this receptor is a human donor with multiple sclerosis. Sample: CD8+ T cells from PBMCs. CDR3 protein: CASSLGTGGWNTDTQYF. The DNA of the CDR3 is TGTGCCAGCAGCCTCGGTACGGGCGGGTGGAACACAGATACGCAGTATTTT.